The rows below give T cell receptor beta chains drawn from one sample of a study of shared clonotypes between healthy human individuals. Using immunoSEQ multiplex PCR, the repertoire was profiled, and TCRdb retains in-frame clones only, with some absent. The table has about 610,000 clones, roughly 97% seen once; the top ten hold about 0.06%. Sample: naive CD4+ T cells sorted from blood. The receptor set was obtained from a woman aged 25 to 45 in good health. The CDR3 runs from the conserved cysteine through the conserved F or W. A D gene is named only where the DNA matches it firmly. Expanded clones are given a class, and other clones once, few, many or no size at all.

D gene,V gene,clone size,J gene,CDR3 length,CDR3 protein,CDR3 DNA
.,TRBV19,once,TRBJ2-4,14,CASSLGGTFSIQYF,TGTGCCAGTAGCCTCGGTGGGACTTTTTCCATTCAGTACTTC
TRBD2,TRBV28,.,TRBJ2-1,17,CASKGTSGRVSYNEQFF,TGTGCCAGCAAAGGGACTAGCGGGAGGGTGTCCTACAATGAGCAGTTCTTC
.,TRBV6-5,once,TRBJ2-1,15,CASSPLPTRLDEQFF,TGTGCCAGCAGTCCCCTCCCTACTAGATTGGATGAGCAGTTCTTC
TRBD2,TRBV28,.,TRBJ2-7,15,CASSLSTSGSYEQYF,TGTGCCAGCAGTTTATCGACTAGCGGGAGCTACGAGCAGTACTTC
.,TRBV29-1,.,TRBJ2-5,13,CSVHRGIEETQYF,TGCAGCGTTCATAGGGGGATTGAAGAGACCCAGTACTTC
TRBD1,TRBV6-1,.,TRBJ1-4,14,CASSGPQGVEKLFF,TGTGCCAGCAGTGGCCCACAGGGGGTTGAAAAACTGTTTTTT
.,TRBV5-1,.,TRBJ2-1,12,CASSWRDNEQFF,TGCGCCAGCAGCTGGCGGGACAATGAGCAGTTCTTC
.,TRBV6-6,.,TRBJ2-3,12,CASRTSTDTQYF,TGTGCAAGCCGCACGAGCACAGATACGCAGTATTTT
.,TRBV7-9,.,TRBJ2-1,15,CASSSVAEKNNEQFF,TGTGCCAGCAGCTCGGTGGCGGAGAAAAACAATGAGCAGTTCTTC
TRBD1,TRBV19,.,TRBJ2-6,15,CASSVDRAGANVLTF,TGTGCCAGTAGTGTAGACAGGGCCGGGGCCAACGTCCTGACTTTC
TRBD1,TRBV28,.,TRBJ2-1,15,CASSFRDRKHNEQFF,TGTGCCAGCAGTTTCCGGGACAGGAAACACAATGAGCAGTTCTTC
TRBD1,TRBV7-3,.,TRBJ2-5,15,CASSYTGGLQETQYF,TGTGCCAGCAGCTACACAGGGGGGCTTCAAGAGACCCAGTACTTC
TRBD1,TRBV4-1,.,TRBJ2-3,15,CASSLAGQGKDTQYF,TGCGCCAGCAGCCTGGCTGGACAGGGCAAAGATACGCAGTATTTT
.,TRBV11-2,.,TRBJ2-1,15,CASSPRGAQGSEQFF,TGTGCCAGCAGCCCGAGGGGGGCACAGGGAAGTGAGCAGTTCTTC
.,TRBV27,.,TRBJ2-7,16,CASGSPSSTRIYEQYF,TGTGCCAGCGGTTCTCCCTCCTCGACTAGAATCTACGAGCAGTACTTC
.,TRBV19,.,TRBJ1-1,14,CASSRGQMNTEAFF,TGTGCCAGTAGTAGAGGACAGATGAACACTGAAGCTTTCTTT
TRBD2,TRBV5-1,.,TRBJ2-7,15,CASRILADQTYEQYF,TGCGCCAGCAGAATCCTAGCGGATCAAACCTACGAGCAGTACTTC
.,TRBV6-5,.,TRBJ1-1,13,CASRAVWGTEAFF,TGTGCCAGCAGGGCGGTGTGGGGGACTGAAGCTTTCTTT
.,TRBV14,.,TRBJ1-1,15,CASSQAWARNTEAFF,TGTGCCAGCAGCCAAGCCTGGGCCCGGAACACTGAAGCTTTCTTT
.,TRBV13,.,TRBJ1-1,15,CASSLVGSSNTEAFF,TGTGCCAGCAGCTTAGTGGGCAGTTCGAACACTGAAGCTTTCTTT
.,TRBV7-2,.,TRBJ1-5,17,CASSSQLRAVSNQPQHF,TGTGCCAGCAGCTCCCAACTCCGGGCCGTTAGCAATCAGCCCCAGCATTTT
.,TRBV14,.,TRBJ2-7,15,CASSQDSRELHEQYF,TGTGCCAGCAGCCAAGATAGCCGGGAGCTGCACGAGCAGTACTTC
TRBD1,TRBV20-1,.,TRBJ1-2,11,CSAETGVGYTF,TGCAGTGCCGAGACAGGGGTCGGCTACACCTTC
.,TRBV28,.,TRBJ2-6,16,CASSPGQPSGANVLTF,TGTGCCAGCAGTCCCGGACAGCCCTCTGGGGCCAACGTCCTGACTTTC
.,TRBV18,.,TRBJ2-3,12,CASSDSTDTQYF,TGTGCCAGCTCGGACAGCACAGATACGCAGTATTTT
.,TRBV6-6,.,TRBJ1-5,16,CASSLQGGDSNQPQHF,TGTGCCAGCAGTTTACAGGGAGGGGATAGCAATCAGCCCCAGCATTTT
TRBD1,TRBV28,.,TRBJ1-2,15,CASRDDRGLLYGYTF,TGTGCCAGCAGGGATGACAGGGGGCTCCTCTATGGCTACACCTTC
TRBD2,TRBV30,.,TRBJ2-5,14,CAWSKGGGVETQYF,TGTGCCTGGAGCAAGGGCGGGGGGGTGGAGACCCAGTACTTC